Included here is one T cell receptor beta chain sequence, with context. This sample is drawn from a study of OX40 agonist ivuxolimab in advanced cancers. Study overall: The dose-escalation cohort had hepatocellular carcinoma, melanoma, renal cell or head and neck cancer. Averaging roughly 60 years in age, with a range of about 20 to 90, the cohort was around 85% male.

TCRdb's copy holds only in-frame clones and misses some; the assay was immunoSEQ multiplex PCR. The sample contains about 41,000 clones, 80% to 90% of which appear only once. V lost 4 bases to trimming and J lost 4 bases, with 17 bases between them. CDR3 length: 15 residues. The germline V gene encodes CDR1 LGHNA and CDR2 YNFKEQ. This clonotype was sampled from an adult with an advanced solid tumor such as melanoma, head and neck, liver or kidney cancer. Source: CD4+ or CD8+ T cells sorted from blood, taken in a trial of the OX40 agonist ivuxolimab. The chain has TRBV4-2 and TRBJ2-7, with D possibly being TRBD2 (7 bases). The DNA of the CDR3 is TGTGCCAGCAGCCGATGGCGGGGGCTGACATACGAGCAGTACTTC. Translation: CASSRWRGLTYEQYF.